These T cell receptor beta chains were read from a single sample in a study of T cell changes during pregnancy in multiple sclerosis. Profiling relied on immunoSEQ multiplex PCR, and the TCRdb table lists in-frame clones only, not all of them. Of some 20,000 clones in the sample, roughly 89% are singletons; the top ten hold approximately 0.71%. Material: CD4+ T cells from peripheral blood mononuclear cells, obtained in the third trimester of pregnancy. The receptors originated from a female donor in good health, enrolled as a control in a pregnancy study. CDR3s include the opening cysteine and the closing phenylalanine or tryptophan. D genes are given only for firm matches. The listing skips clone size in some rows; elsewhere it reads once, few, many or a size class.

-	TRBJ2-3	-	TRBV19	TGTGCCAGTAGTACAGGGACACCTAGCACAGATACGCAGTATTTT	CASSTGTPSTDTQYF
-	TRBJ1-1	-	TRBV19	TGTGCCAGTAAATCGACAACCAACACTGAAGCTTTCTTT	CASKSTTNTEAFF
-	TRBJ2-1	TRBD2	TRBV7-2	TGTGCCAGCAGCTTAATAGCGGGGGTCCGAAGACAGTTCTTC	CASSLIAGVRRQFF
-	TRBJ2-2	TRBD2	TRBV7-9	TGTGCCAGCAGCCCCCTGACTAGCGTGAACACCGGGGAGCTGTTTTTT	CASSPLTSVNTGELFF
-	TRBJ1-1	-	TRBV4-2	TGTGCCAGCAGCCAAGACCCTGGAGTTCCCTCTGAAGCTTTCTTT	CASSQDPGVPSEAFF
-	TRBJ2-2	TRBD2	TRBV9	TGTGCCAGCAGCGTAGAGGCGGGAGGGGGCCCCGGGGAGCTGTTTTTT	CASSVEAGGGPGELFF
-	TRBJ1-2	TRBD1	TRBV18	TGTGCCAGCTCACAAGGACAGGGGACAATCTATGTTGGCTACACCTTC	CASSQGQGTIYVGYTF
-	TRBJ1-4	-	TRBV19	TGTGCCAGTAGTACGGGGGGAACAACTAATGAAAAACTGTTTTTT	CASSTGGTTNEKLFF
-	TRBJ2-7	TRBD2	TRBV2	TGTGCCATCGCGACTAGCGGGGTTGGGCAGTACTTC	CAIATSGVGQYF
-	TRBJ1-1	TRBD1	TRBV5-8	TGTGCCAGCAGCTTGGTGGGGACAGGGGGCGGAGGTACTGAAGCTTTCTTT	CASSLVGTGGGGTEAFF
-	TRBJ1-2	-	TRBV6-6	TGTGCCAGCAGTTACTCCCGACAGGCCAGCTATGGCTACACCTTC	CASSYSRQASYGYTF
once	TRBJ1-2	-	TRBV27	TGTGCCAGCAGTGGACGACAGAATCCCAACTATGGCTACACCTTC	CASSGRQNPNYGYTF
once	TRBJ1-2	TRBD1	TRBV7-3	TGTGCCAGCAGCTTCCGGGACAGGGCCCTCTATGGCTACACCTTC	CASSFRDRALYGYTF
-	TRBJ2-7	TRBD2	TRBV18	TGTGCCAGCTCACGGCTAGCGGGAGGCGAGCAGTACTTC	CASSRLAGGEQYF
-	TRBJ2-2	TRBD1	TRBV29-1	TGCAGCGTCCATGTGGGGACAGGGGTGGCCGGGGAGTTGTTTTTT	CSVHVGTGVAGELFF
few	TRBJ1-5	-	TRBV2	TGTGCCAGCAGTGAGGCCAGCAATCAGCCCCAGCATTTT	CASSEASNQPQHF
-	TRBJ2-2	TRBD2	TRBV7-8	TGTGCCAGCTTGGTGGCGGGAGCCACCGGGGAGCTGTTTTTT	CASLVAGATGELFF
-	TRBJ1-1	-	TRBV19	TGTGCCAGTATGAGGACAACAAACACTGAAGCTTTCTTT	CASMRTTNTEAFF